The table lists the clone carrying this TCR beta chain with a few counts. Its cognate antigen is unknown. This sample stems from a study of T cells in Graves' hyperthyroidism and ophthalmopathy. Patients aged 18 to 65 with hyperthyroidism were newly diagnosed, with duration under 2 months. Pregnant or lactating patients were excluded, as were those with uncontrolled infection or other autoimmune disease. Template material for amplifying TCR beta CDR3 regions consisted of RNA transcripts. With the HTBI primer set, the TCR CDR3 went through a first round of RT-PCR. TCRdb reanalysed the multiplex PCR reads using MiXCR and keeps one entry per CDR3 protein. Here the sample spans 110,000 to 150,000 distinct CDR3 sequences, approximately 20% being singletons. Deletions cut 0 bases from V and 8 bases from J, with 13 bases between. The CDR3 runs 14 residues. The germline V gene encodes CDR1 MNHEY and CDR2 SVGEGT.

Broader study findings: Most clonotypes expanded in thyroid above 0.001 were likewise present in blood.

The receptor's source is a woman aged 45-59 years with Graves' hyperthyroidism that later progressed to Graves' ophthalmopathy. The V call is TRBV6-2 or TRBV6-3, the J call TRBJ1-2; the D is unclear. Specimen: blood. The CDR3 spells CASSYSGSPGGYTF. In DNA, the CDR3 is TGTGCCAGCAGTTACTCGGGCAGCCCGGGAGGCTACACCTTC.